What follows describes a single T cell receptor (beta chain). The data are from a study of blood T cell repertoires in COVID-19. Repertoires were generated with immunoSEQ multiplex PCR, while TCRdb's copy carries only in-frame clones and drops some. This table has some 160,000 clones, around 80% appearing once. Germline trimming cut 3 bases from V and 5 bases from J; bases unmatched to any gene: 11. The germline CDR1 and CDR2 sequences are MDHEN and SYDVKM. The length of the CDR3 is 18 residues. In assigning cohorts, the study relied on participant-reported clinical history. The TCR sequence derives from a woman in her sixties or seventies in a cohort exposed to, infected with or recovered from COVID-19 (not recorded which). Source material: PBMCs or T cells enriched from blood (not recorded which). The rearrangement uses TRBV28 and TRBJ2-1; the match to TRBD1 covers 12 bases. The chain's CDR3 is CASSFWDRGRSEHNEQFF. CDR3 DNA: TGTGCCAGCAGTTTTTGGGACAGGGGGCGAAGTGAGCACAATGAGCAGTTCTTC.